Listed below are T cell receptor beta chains from one sample, sequenced in a study of radiotherapy plus CTLA-4 blockade in lung cancer. TCRdb's copy holds only in-frame clones and misses some; the assay was immunoSEQ multiplex PCR. The repertoire holds approximately 97,000 clones, with under 90% as singletons. The sequencing here drew on peripheral blood, taken from a patient treated with radiotherapy plus ipilimumab. These receptors originate from a human donor with non-small cell lung cancer who had stable disease on radiotherapy plus ipilimumab. CDR3s include the opening cysteine and the closing phenylalanine or tryptophan. D genes are given only for firm matches. Some rows mark clone size as missing; the rest say once, few, many or name a class of expanded clone.

>.|TRBJ1-1|TRBV6-1|.
TGTGCCAGCAGTGGTAACAGGCGGAACACTGAAGCTTTCTTT
CASSGNRRNTEAFF
>.|TRBJ1-5|TRBV19|.
TGTGCCAGTAGTATAGATTTACAGCCCCAGCATTTT
CASSIDLQPQHF
>.|TRBJ1-2|TRBV4-1|few
TGCGCCAGCAGCCAAGCGGACCGATCACCTTATGGCTACACCTTC
CASSQADRSPYGYTF
>TRBD1|TRBJ2-3|TRBV11-2|.
TGTGCCAGCAGCTCCCGTACCGGGACAGGGGCAGATACGCAGTATTTT
CASSSRTGTGADTQYF
>TRBD1|TRBJ1-2|TRBV7-8|.
TGTGCCAGCAGCCACCCAGGGACAGGGGGCGACGGCTACACCTTC
CASSHPGTGGDGYTF
>.|TRBJ1-1|TRBV10-3|few
TGTGCCATCGGCCGGGGGGACACTGAAGCTTTCTTT
CAIGRGDTEAFF
>.|TRBJ1-2|TRBV5-4|.
TGTGCCAGCACCGGGGGGCTCGGCTACACCTTC
CASTGGLGYTF
>TRBD2|TRBJ2-5|TRBV6-6|.
TGTGCCAGCAGTTACCCACTAGCGGGTAAACAAGAGACCCAGTACTTC
CASSYPLAGKQETQYF
>.|TRBJ2-4|TRBV19|once
TGTGCCTCATACGGGTACAGGGACCCAAACATTCAGTACTTC
CASYGYRDPNIQYF
>.|TRBJ1-1|TRBV15|once
TGTGCCACCAGCAGAGACGGAACCGGGAGAGCCAACACTGAAGCTTTCTTT
CATSRDGTGRANTEAFF
>TRBD1|TRBJ2-6|TRBV6-4|few
TGTGCCAGCAGCGAGTACGGGACAGGGGGCAGAGGGGCCAACGTCCTGACTTTC
CASSEYGTGGRGANVLTF
>TRBD1|TRBJ2-6|TRBV30|.
TGTGCCTGGAGTGCCGATAGGGGACAGGGTGTCTCTGGGGCCAACGTCCTGACTTTC
CAWSADRGQGVSGANVLTF
>.|TRBJ2-7|TRBV4-2|.
TGTGCCAGCAGCCAAAGACAGGTCGACGCCTACGAGCAGTACTTC
CASSQRQVDAYEQYF
>TRBD1|TRBJ2-3|TRBV28|.
TGTGCCAGCAGTACAACCCAGGGGGCTTACACAGATACGCAGTATTTT
CASSTTQGAYTDTQYF
>.|TRBJ1-1|TRBV6-5|.
TGTGCCAGCAGTTACTCGAAAGTGGGGGGGACGGCTGAAGCTTTCTTT
CASSYSKVGGTAEAFF
>TRBD2|TRBJ2-1|TRBV9|.
TGTGCCAGCAGCGTAAAACCTAGCGGGGGGCAGTTCTACAATGAGCAGTTCTTC
CASSVKPSGGQFYNEQFF
>.|TRBJ2-1|TRBV27|.
TGTGCCAGCAGTTTAGTGGGGGCTTACAATGAGCAGTTCTTC
CASSLVGAYNEQFF
>TRBD1|TRBJ1-1|TRBV7-8|.
TGTGCCAGCAGCTACCGGGACAGAAACACTGAAGCTTTCTTT
CASSYRDRNTEAFF
>.|TRBJ1-4|TRBV7-8|.
TGTGCCAGCAGCTCTCGACCGGCAGGGAGGGAGCAACTAGTTGAAAAACTGTTTTTT
CASSSRPAGREQLVEKLFF
>TRBD1|TRBJ1-1|TRBV11-2|.
TGTGCCAGCAGCCCCCAGGGGGCGCCGAACACTGAAGCTTTCTTT
CASSPQGAPNTEAFF
>.|TRBJ1-3|TRBV2|.
TGTGCCAGCACCAATGGGGGTGGCTCTGGAAACACCATATATTTT
CASTNGGGSGNTIYF
>.|TRBJ1-3|TRBV19|once
TGTGCCAGTAGTCGGGGGAGCTCTGGAAACACCATATATTTT
CASSRGSSGNTIYF
>TRBD1|TRBJ1-3|TRBV5-1|.
TGCGCCAGCAGCCCGGGGACAGGGACTGGAAACACCATATATTTT
CASSPGTGTGNTIYF
>.|TRBJ2-2|TRBV19|.
TGTGCCAGTAGTATCCGACGGTTGAACACCGGGGAGCTGTTTTTT
CASSIRRLNTGELFF
>TRBD2|TRBJ2-3|TRBV2|.
TGTGCCAGCAGAAGGCTAGCGGGCACAGATACGCAGTATTTT
CASRRLAGTDTQYF
>.|TRBJ2-1|TRBV5-6|.
TGTGCCAGCAGCCTTAGCGGACCCGGGGATAGTGAGCAGTTCTTC
CASSLSGPGDSEQFF
>.|TRBJ2-3|TRBV25-1|.
TGTGCCAGCAGTGAATTTAGGGGTAGCACAGATACGCAGTATTTT
CASSEFRGSTDTQYF
>TRBD2|TRBJ2-7|TRBV9|.
TGTGCCAGCAGCGTGGCTAGCGGTTCCTACGAGCAGTACTTC
CASSVASGSYEQYF
>TRBD2|TRBJ2-2|TRBV18|.
TGTGCCAGCTCAAGAGCGGGAGGATTCACCGGGGAGCTGTTTTTT
CASSRAGGFTGELFF
>TRBD1|TRBJ1-4|TRBV19|.
TGTGCCAGTAGTCCGACAGGGGGCGGGAATGAAAAACTGTTTTTT
CASSPTGGGNEKLFF
>.|TRBJ1-5|TRBV9|.
TGTGCCAGCAAAATTGAGGGATGTCAGCCCCAGCATTTT
CASKIEGCQPQHF
>.|TRBJ1-3|TRBV4-2|.
TGTGCCAGCAGCCAAGATGAAGTAGGGTCTGGAAACACCATATATTTT
CASSQDEVGSGNTIYF
>TRBD2|TRBJ2-7|TRBV4-1|.
TGCGCCAGCAGCCAAGGGGCTAGCGGGAGAATCAACGAGCAGTACTTC
CASSQGASGRINEQYF
>.|TRBJ2-3|TRBV2|.
TGTGCCAGCAGTGAAGGCAGGGGCAGGGGCACAGATACGCAGTATTTT
CASSEGRGRGTDTQYF
>TRBD2|TRBJ2-5|TRBV13|.
TGTGCCAGCAGCTTACGACTAGCGGGAACTAAAGAGACCCAGTACTTC
CASSLRLAGTKETQYF
>TRBD2|TRBJ2-1|TRBV6-5|.
TGTGCCTGCAGTAGGGGACGGGGGGGTAATGAGCAGTTCTTC
CACSRGRGGNEQFF
>TRBD2|TRBJ2-1|TRBV7-6|.
TGTGCCAGCAGCTTAGGTGTCGGGGGGGCCGGGAATGAGCAGTTCTTC
CASSLGVGGAGNEQFF
>.|TRBJ1-2|TRBV28|.
TGTGCCAGCTCAGGGGCCCCGAACTATGGCTACACCTTC
CASSGAPNYGYTF
>.|TRBJ2-7|TRBV27|once
TGTGCCAGCAGTTTCTCTCGTCTCGGGAGCTTGGCATACGAGCAGTACTTC
CASSFSRLGSLAYEQYF
>.|TRBJ1-1|TRBV6-5|.
TGTGCCAGCAGTTACTCAGGGGCGATGAACACTGAAGCTTTCTTT
CASSYSGAMNTEAFF
>TRBD1|TRBJ2-1|TRBV27|.
TGTGCCAGCAGTTTAATCGGACAGGGGCTCAATGAGCAGTTCTTC
CASSLIGQGLNEQFF
>.|TRBJ2-5|TRBV18|.
TGTGCCAGCTCACCCCTAGTGGAGACCCAGTACTTC
CASSPLVETQYF
>TRBD1|TRBJ2-7|TRBV6-1|.
TGTGCCAGCAGACCCGGGACAGAAAATACCTACGAGCAGTACTTC
CASRPGTENTYEQYF
>.|TRBJ2-7|TRBV6-5|few
TGTGCCCCAGTCCAAGAGCAGTACTTC
CAPVQEQYF
>TRBD1|TRBJ1-2|TRBV28|few
TGTGCCAGCAGGACCACAGGGGAGGATGGCTACACCTTC
CASRTTGEDGYTF
>.|TRBJ2-2|TRBV7-8|.
TGTGCCAGCAGCCCCATTAGCGGAGGGCCCGGGGAGCTGTTTTTT
CASSPISGGPGELFF